What follows describes a single T cell receptor beta chain. CDR1 is MGHRA and CDR2 is YSYEKL in the germline V gene. V was clipped by 1 base and J by 7 bases, with 16 bases between them. This CDR3 has 15 residues. Data came from immunoSEQ multiplex PCR; TCRdb stores just in-frame clones and leaves some out. The data contain 90,000 to 100,000 clones, roughly 90% of them singletons. The data derive from a study of T cell changes during pregnancy in multiple sclerosis. This TCR came from a female donor with multiple sclerosis, enrolled in a pregnancy study. The chain combines TRBV4-1 with TRBJ1-2; D might be TRBD1 (6 bases). The sequences come from peripheral blood, collected in the first trimester of pregnancy. CDR3 DNA: TGCGCCAGCAGCCAAGGCCTAGGGGGGGCCGGTGGCTACACCTTC. It is translated as CASSQGLGGAGGYTF.